A selection of T cell receptor beta chains follows, all from one sample in a study of blood T cell repertoires in COVID-19. Assay used: immunoSEQ multiplex PCR; TCRdb lists only in-frame clones, some missing. This sample has about 100,000 clones, with about 90% found just once. The sequenced sample consisted of peripheral blood. The receptor source for this set is a man in his thirties or forties in a cohort sampled during active COVID-19. Each CDR3 is given with its conserved first and last residue. The order of the fields is CDR3 length, J gene, D gene, V gene, clone size, CDR3 DNA, CDR3 protein. A D gene is named only where the DNA matches it firmly. The size of a clone is reported for some rows only, either as once, few or many, or as a class for expanded clones.

12	TRBJ1-6	.	TRBV6-2/TRBV6-3	.	TGTGCCAGCAGCCGAACAGGGTCTGGCCTCCACTTT	CASSRTGSGLHF
17	TRBJ1-5	.	TRBV30	.	TGTGCCTGGAGTGGATGGCAGGGAGGGGATAGCAATCAGCCCCAGCATTTT	CAWSGWQGGDSNQPQHF
16	TRBJ2-2	TRBD1	TRBV9	.	TGTGCCAGCAGCGTAGGGGACAGGGTGGTTTCCGGGGAGCTGTTTTTT	CASSVGDRVVSGELFF
18	TRBJ2-6	.	TRBV5-1	.	TGCGCCAGCAGCTTGGTGGCCAGTTTTCTCTCTGGGGCCAACGTCCTGACTTTC	CASSLVASFLSGANVLTF
17	TRBJ2-5	TRBD1	TRBV5-5	.	TGTGCCAGCAGCTTGGCAACGGGACAGCTTGGCCGTGGGACCCAGTACTTC	CASSLATGQLGRGTQYF
14	TRBJ2-5	TRBD1	TRBV6-5	.	TGTGCCAGCAGAGTAGACAGGGGCTATGAGACCCAGTACTTC	CASRVDRGYETQYF
17	TRBJ2-7	TRBD2	TRBV27	.	TGTGCCAGCAGTTTATCTCTAGCGGGCCCATTCCTCCGCGAGCAGTACTTC	CASSLSLAGPFLREQYF
16	TRBJ1-6	.	TRBV18	.	TGTGCCAGCTCACCGGGGGCAGGAAGGGGGAATTCACCCCTCCACTTT	CASSPGAGRGNSPLHF
14	TRBJ1-1	.	TRBV30	.	TGTGCCTGGAGTGTGGAAGGGGCGTTCACCGAAGCTTTCTTT	CAWSVEGAFTEAFF
13	TRBJ2-7	TRBD1	TRBV28	.	TGTGCCAGCAGGGGCAGGGGGCCCTACGAGCAGTACTTC	CASRGRGPYEQYF
15	TRBJ2-1	TRBD2	TRBV6-2/TRBV6-3	.	TGTGCCAGCAGTTTCGAACTAGCGGGGCCAAAAGTTGTGCTCTTC	CASSFELAGPKVVLF
16	TRBJ1-1	TRBD1	TRBV6-1	.	TGTGCCAGCAGTGGAACGCCGACAGGGGTGAACACTGAAGCTTTCTTT	CASSGTPTGVNTEAFF
15	TRBJ1-3	.	TRBV11-2	.	TGTGCCAGCAGCTTAGCCGGGGGAAGTGGAAACACCATATATTTT	CASSLAGGSGNTIYF
20	TRBJ2-7	TRBD2	TRBV19	.	TGTGCCAGTAGTATCCGCTCCGGGTCGGGTCAGGGCTTCCGAGCGGGAGAGCAGTACTTC	CASSIRSGSGQGFRAGEQYF
12	TRBJ1-2	.	TRBV2	.	TGTGCCAGCTCCGACACAGGGTATGGCTACACCTTC	CASSDTGYGYTF
13	TRBJ2-1	TRBD2	TRBV2	.	TGTGCCAGCAGCGAAGACCCTAGCGGGGATAGGGTCTTC	CASSEDPSGDRVF
11	TRBJ1-1	.	TRBV28	.	TGTGCCAGCAGATCGTCCACTGAAGCTTTCTTT	CASRSSTEAFF
11	TRBJ1-1	.	TRBV5-1	.	TGCGCCAGCAGCTCCGACACTGAAGCTTTCTTT	CASSSDTEAFF
11	TRBJ2-5	.	TRBV3-1/TRBV3-2	.	TGTGCCAGCAGCCAATCGGAGACCCAGTACTTC	CASSQSETQYF
12	TRBJ2-2	TRBD2	TRBV6-5	.	TGTGCCGCTAGCGGGTACACCGGGGAGCTGTTTTTT	CAASGYTGELFF
15	TRBJ2-1	TRBD1	TRBV6-5	.	TGTGCCAGCAGCGGGACAGAGAGCTCCTACAATGAGCAGTTCTTC	CASSGTESSYNEQFF
14	TRBJ2-7	TRBD1	TRBV19	.	TGTGCCAGTAAACGACAGGGGGCGGCCTACGAGCAGTACTTC	CASKRQGAAYEQYF
15	TRBJ2-7	TRBD1	TRBV18	.	TGTGCCAGCTCACGTACTCAGGGGGCGGGGAGCGAGCAGTACTTC	CASSRTQGAGSEQYF
15	TRBJ2-5	.	TRBV5-1	.	TGCGCCAGCAGCTTGGATGCGGGGGCCCAAGAGACCCAGTACTTC	CASSLDAGAQETQYF
15	TRBJ1-6	.	TRBV6-5	.	TGTGCCAGCAGCCACGCCGGGACAAGTAATTCACCCCTCCACTTT	CASSHAGTSNSPLHF
14	TRBJ2-3	.	TRBV2	.	TGTGCCAGCAAAGGCGGGGACGCCGGAGATACGCAGTATTTT	CASKGGDAGDTQYF
15	TRBJ2-4	.	TRBV7-2	once	TGTGCCAGCAGCTACACAGGACAGACCAAAAACATTCAGTACTTC	CASSYTGQTKNIQYF
13	TRBJ2-2	.	TRBV24-1	.	TGTGCCACCAACGGGGGGAACACCGGGGAGCTGTTTTTT	CATNGGNTGELFF
15	TRBJ2-5	.	TRBV4-2	few	TGTGCCAGCAGCCAAGATAGTTCCGGGGGAGAGACCCAGTACTTC	CASSQDSSGGETQYF
17	TRBJ2-5	.	TRBV9	.	TGTGCCAGCAGCGTAGAAGGTTTTCCTCAACCCAGGGAGACCCAGTACTTC	CASSVEGFPQPRETQYF
13	TRBJ1-1	.	TRBV12-3/TRBV12-4	.	TGTGCCAGCAGTTTCCCAGGGAACACTGAAGCTTTCTTT	CASSFPGNTEAFF
14	TRBJ2-5	TRBD1	TRBV3-1/TRBV3-2	.	TGTGCCAGCAGCCCACAGGGGTTTGGGGAGACCCAGTACTTC	CASSPQGFGETQYF
13	TRBJ1-1	.	TRBV2	.	TGTGCCAGCAAGAGGGAGGGCAACACTGAAGCTTTCTTT	CASKREGNTEAFF
19	TRBJ1-4	.	TRBV7-5	.	TGTGCCAGAAGCTTAGGATCCGCAGGCCCCGTTTCAACTAATGAAAAACTGTTTTTT	CARSLGSAGPVSTNEKLFF
14	TRBJ1-1	.	TRBV6-2/TRBV6-3	.	TGTGCCAGCAGTTACCCCGGACAGAAGACCGAAGCTTTCTTT	CASSYPGQKTEAFF
16	TRBJ2-1	TRBD2	TRBV6-4	.	TGTGCCAGCAGTCTACTAGCGGGGGGGGACGGGAATGAGCAGTTCTTC	CASSLLAGGDGNEQFF
13	TRBJ1-4	TRBD1	TRBV10-2	.	TGCGCCAGCAGAACAACAGGGGGTGAAAAACTGTTTTTT	CASRTTGGEKLFF
16	TRBJ2-6	.	TRBV3-1/TRBV3-2	.	TGTGCCAGCAGCCCACTTATAAGCTCTGGGGCCAACGTCCTGACTTTC	CASSPLISSGANVLTF
15	TRBJ1-6	TRBD1	TRBV7-2	.	TGTGCCATCCCGAGGGGACAGGGACAGGATTCACCCCTCCACTTT	CAIPRGQGQDSPLHF
13	TRBJ2-7	.	TRBV2	.	TGTGCCAGCAGTGAAGGTAGACTCTACGAGCAGTACTTC	CASSEGRLYEQYF